The 10 T cell receptor beta chains below were found in one sample sequenced in a study of control samples from healthy donors and cancer patients. Clones were sequenced by immunoSEQ multiplex PCR, and TCRdb holds only the in-frame ones, with some missing. The sample consists of about 80,000 clones, 84% of them appearing once. The material sequenced was PBMCs. The receptor source for this set is a man in his 60s with head and neck cancer.

The chain links TRBV18 to TRBJ1-4; tentative D call: TRBD1 (5 bases). The V end was cut by 4 bases, the J end by 5 bases, with 14 bases between. CDR1 is KGHSH and CDR2 is LQKENI in the germline V gene. This CDR3 has 15 amino acids. CDR3 loop: CASSLRGQTNEKLFF. In nucleotides, the CDR3 is TGTGCCAGCTCACTCCGGGGCCAGACGAATGAAAAACTGTTTTTT.

The chain links TRBV29-1 to TRBJ1-3; a weak D match, TRBD1 (6 bases). Germline V lookup: CDR1 SQVTM, CDR2 ANQGSEA. Trimming took off 1 base at V and 2 bases at J, with 12 bases between the two ends. This CDR3 is 15 amino acids long. As DNA, the CDR3 is TGCAGCGTTGAAGTTCTTCAGGGGCCTGGAAACACCATATATTTT. The encoded protein is CSVEVLQGPGNTIYF.

The chain is built from TRBV29-1 and TRBJ2-5, with D uncertain. The CDR3 has 12 residues. Trimming stripped 7 bases from V and 0 bases from J, with 9 bases between. Germline CDR1 reads SQVTM; CDR2 reads ANQGSEA. The CDR3 sequence is CSARQNQETQYF. The CDR3 region has the DNA TGCAGCGCCAGACAAAACCAAGAGACCCAGTACTTC.

V gene TRBV19 combines with J gene TRBJ2-2; no clear D gene. CDR1 is LNHDA and CDR2 is SQIVND in the germline V gene (reference sequence). This CDR3 has 13 residues. The ends were cut back, 7 bases at V and 6 bases at J, with 12 bases in the middle. In nucleotides, the CDR3 is TGTGCCAGTAAACTCCAACGGGCCGGGGAGCTGTTTTTT. It is translated as CASKLQRAGELFF.

The chain is built from TRBV5-1 and TRBJ2-7, with 7 bases identical to TRBD2. The CDR3 spans 16 residues. After removal of 1 base from V and 4 bases from J, the junction contained 11 bases not matched to a gene. Germline CDR1 and CDR2: SGHRS and YFSETQ. CDR3 DNA sequence: TGCGCCAGCAGCTTGTCGCTTCTAGCGGACCGATACGAGCAGTACTTC. It codes for CASSLSLLADRYEQYF.

This chain uses TRBV6-6 with TRBJ2-2, with D possibly being TRBD1 (6 bases). Trimming removed 7 bases at V and 1 base at J, with 10 bases between. The V gene's germline CDR1 is MNHNY and CDR2 SVGAGI (reference sequence). CDR3 size: 14 residues. The CDR3 loop is CASTLDRNTGELFF. The CDR3 nucleotides are TGTGCCAGCACCCTGGACAGGAACACCGGGGAGCTGTTTTTT.

The genes are TRBV30 and TRBJ1-1; 7 nucleotides match TRBD1. The ends lost 7 bases at V and 6 bases at J; junction bases unmatched: 11. Looked up from germline, CDR1 is GTSNPN and CDR2 is SVGIG (reference sequence). This CDR3 contains 13 residues. The CDR3 is CALRGRGFAEAFF. Written as DNA, the CDR3 is TGTGCCTTAAGGGGGCGTGGGTTCGCTGAAGCTTTCTTT.

The chain links TRBV7-6 to TRBJ2-2, with 7 bases identical to TRBD2. The CDR3 is 15 amino acids. From germline, CDR1 is SGHVS and CDR2 FNYEAQ. The J segment lost 2 bases and the V segment lost 6 bases, leaving 6 bases of the junction unmatched. The CDR3 here is CASSPSGNNTGELFF. CDR3 coding DNA: TGTGCCAGCAGTCCGAGCGGGAATAACACCGGGGAGCTGTTTTTT. Filled out from reference TRBV7-6 and TRBJ2-2, the complete variable domain reads GAGVSQSPRYKVTKRGQDVALRCDPISGHVSLYWYRQALGQGPEFLTYFNYEAQQDKSGLPNDRFSAERPEGSISTLTIQRTEQRDSAMYRCASSPSGNNTGELFFGEGSRLTVL.

This clone has just a few counts. This chain uses TRBV7-9 with TRBJ2-2; D may be TRBD1 (6 bases). This CDR3 spans 17 amino acids. Trimming left V 2 bases short and J 7 bases short, with 20 bases between. Germline CDR1 SEHNR, CDR2 FQNEAQ (reference sequence). In nucleotides, the CDR3 is TGTGCCAGCAGCTTAAGACAGGCTTCTATCGAGGTCGGGGAGCTGTTTTTT. Protein: CASSLRQASIEVGELFF.

This chain uses TRBV5-5 with TRBJ2-5; a possible D gene is TRBD1 (6 bases). The germline V gene has CDR1 SGHKS and CDR2 YYEKEE (reference sequence). The CDR3 loop spans 13 amino acids. The V gene lost 4 bases and the J gene lost 7 bases, with 14 bases spanning the gap. CDR3 bases: TGTGCCAGCAGCAGGGACACCACAGGGACCCAGTACTTC. Translation: CASSRDTTGTQYF. The entire variable domain, with the rest obtained from reference TRBV5-5 and TRBJ2-5, is as follows: DAGVTQSPTHLIKTRGQQVTLRCSPISGHKSVSWYQQVLGQGPQFIFQYYEKEERGRGNFPDRFSARQFPNYSSELNVNALLLGDSALYLCASSRDTTGTQYFGPGTRLLVL.